This T cell receptor (beta chain) was identified during a study of cytotoxic CD8 clonotypes in ibrutinib-treated CLL. Study results and limitations: Samples from sustained-remission and progressing patients were taken at different times. A rise in clonality was seen at ibrutinib response, and a fall back toward baseline was seen at progression. Patients showed higher baseline clonality than age-matched healthy donors, and it tracked circulating CD8+ T-cell counts.

The table came from immunoSEQ multiplex PCR; TCRdb's copy has only in-frame clones and leaves some out. The table includes approximately 45,000 clones, over 60% detected once. CDR3 size: 13 residues. Looked up from germline, CDR1 is LNHDA and CDR2 is SQIVND (reference sequence). V was cut by 5 bases and J by 4 bases, with 11 bases left in between. Remarks on this clone: Its antigen is not identified.

The sample in question was PBMCs, obtained after 24 months of ibrutinib treatment. This TCR came from a human donor with chronic lymphocytic leukemia. V usage is TRBV19 and J usage is TRBJ2-5, with D unclear. In nucleotides, the CDR3 is TGTGCCAGTAGTCTAAGACACGGAGAGACCCAGTACTTC. This codes for CASSLRHGETQYF.